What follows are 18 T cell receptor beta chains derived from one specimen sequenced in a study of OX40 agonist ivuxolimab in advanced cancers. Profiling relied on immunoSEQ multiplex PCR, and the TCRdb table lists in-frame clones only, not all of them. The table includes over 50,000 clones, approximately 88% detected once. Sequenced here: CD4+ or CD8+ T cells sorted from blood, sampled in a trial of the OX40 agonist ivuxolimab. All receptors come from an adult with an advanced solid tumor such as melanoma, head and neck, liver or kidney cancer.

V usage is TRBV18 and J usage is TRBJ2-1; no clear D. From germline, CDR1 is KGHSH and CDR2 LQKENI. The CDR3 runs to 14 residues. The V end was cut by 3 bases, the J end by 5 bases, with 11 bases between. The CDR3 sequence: CASSPPTRDNEQFF. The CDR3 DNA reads TGTGCCAGCTCACCCCCTACCCGTGACAATGAGCAGTTCTTC.

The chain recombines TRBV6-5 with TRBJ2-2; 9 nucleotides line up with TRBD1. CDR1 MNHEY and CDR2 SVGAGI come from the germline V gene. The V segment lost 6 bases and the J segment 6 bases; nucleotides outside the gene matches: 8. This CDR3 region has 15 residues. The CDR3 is CASRLQGALAGELFF. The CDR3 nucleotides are TGTGCCAGCAGACTACAGGGGGCTTTGGCCGGGGAGCTGTTTTTT.

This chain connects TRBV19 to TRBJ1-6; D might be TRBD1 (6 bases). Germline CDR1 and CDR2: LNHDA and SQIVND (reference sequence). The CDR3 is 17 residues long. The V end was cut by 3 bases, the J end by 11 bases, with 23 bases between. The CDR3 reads CASSIAGEAIGAPPLHF. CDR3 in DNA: TGTGCCAGTAGTATTGCAGGGGAGGCGATCGGGGCACCACCCCTCCACTTT.

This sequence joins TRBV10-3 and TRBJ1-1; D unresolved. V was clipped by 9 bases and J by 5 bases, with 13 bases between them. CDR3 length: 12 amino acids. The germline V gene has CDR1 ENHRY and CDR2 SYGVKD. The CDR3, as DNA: TGTGCCATGCACGGAGATGGGACTGAAGCTTTCTTT. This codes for CAMHGDGTEAFF.

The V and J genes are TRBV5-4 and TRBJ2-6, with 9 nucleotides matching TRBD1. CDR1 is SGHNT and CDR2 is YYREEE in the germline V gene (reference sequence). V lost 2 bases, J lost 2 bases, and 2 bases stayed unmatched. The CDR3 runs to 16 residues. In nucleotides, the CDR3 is TGTGCCAGCAGCTTTGACAGGGGGGCTGGGGCCAACGTCCTGACTTTC. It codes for CASSFDRGAGANVLTF.

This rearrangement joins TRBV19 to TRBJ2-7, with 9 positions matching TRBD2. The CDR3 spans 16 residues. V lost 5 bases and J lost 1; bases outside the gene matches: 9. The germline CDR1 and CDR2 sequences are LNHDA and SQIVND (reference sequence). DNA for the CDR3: TGTGCCAGTAGTGCAACCGGGACTAGCCTTTCCTACGAGCAGTACTTC. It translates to CASSATGTSLSYEQYF.

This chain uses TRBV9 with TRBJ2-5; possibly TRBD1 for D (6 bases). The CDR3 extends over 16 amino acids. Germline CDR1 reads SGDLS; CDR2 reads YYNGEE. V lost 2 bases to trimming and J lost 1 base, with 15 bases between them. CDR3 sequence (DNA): TGTGCCAGCAGCGTGGGTCTACAGGGAATCCAAGAGACCCAGTACTTC. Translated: CASSVGLQGIQETQYF. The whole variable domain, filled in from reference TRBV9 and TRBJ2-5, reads DSGVTQTPKHLITATGQRVTLRCSPRSGDLSVYWYQQSLDQGLQFLIQYYNGEERAKGNILERFSAQQFPDLHSELNLSSLELGDSALYFCASSVGLQGIQETQYFGPGTRLLVL.

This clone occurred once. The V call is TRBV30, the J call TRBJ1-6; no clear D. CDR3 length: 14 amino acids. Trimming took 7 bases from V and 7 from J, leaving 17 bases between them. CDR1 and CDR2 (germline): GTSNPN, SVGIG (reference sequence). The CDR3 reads CAFSGLALNSPLHF. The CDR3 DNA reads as TGTGCCTTTTCCGGGTTGGCCCTGAATTCACCCCTCCACTTT.

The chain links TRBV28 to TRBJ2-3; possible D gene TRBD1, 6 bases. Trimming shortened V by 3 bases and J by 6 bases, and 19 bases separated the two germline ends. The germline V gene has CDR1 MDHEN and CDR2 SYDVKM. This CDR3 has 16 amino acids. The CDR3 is CASSFLGQGLVDTQYF. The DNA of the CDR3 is TGTGCCAGCAGTTTCCTCGGCCAGGGGTTGGTCGATACGCAGTATTTT.

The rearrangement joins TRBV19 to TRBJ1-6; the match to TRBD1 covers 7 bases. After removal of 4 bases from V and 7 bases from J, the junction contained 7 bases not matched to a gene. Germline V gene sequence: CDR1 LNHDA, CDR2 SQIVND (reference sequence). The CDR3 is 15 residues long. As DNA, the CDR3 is TGTGCCAGTAGTACTGAACAGGGGACGAATTCACCCCTCCACTTT. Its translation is CASSTEQGTNSPLHF.

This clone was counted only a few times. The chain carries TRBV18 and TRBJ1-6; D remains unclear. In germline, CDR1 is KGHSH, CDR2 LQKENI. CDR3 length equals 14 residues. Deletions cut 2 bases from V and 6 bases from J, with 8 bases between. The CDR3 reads CASSPAQTNSPLHF. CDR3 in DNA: TGTGCCAGCTCACCAGCACAGACTAATTCACCCCTCCACTTT.

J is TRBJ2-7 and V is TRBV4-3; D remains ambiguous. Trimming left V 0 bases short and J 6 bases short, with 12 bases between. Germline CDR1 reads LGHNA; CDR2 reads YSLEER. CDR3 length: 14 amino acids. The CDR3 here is CASSQDAGLSEQYF. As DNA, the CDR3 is TGCGCCAGCAGCCAAGATGCCGGTCTGAGCGAGCAGTACTTC.

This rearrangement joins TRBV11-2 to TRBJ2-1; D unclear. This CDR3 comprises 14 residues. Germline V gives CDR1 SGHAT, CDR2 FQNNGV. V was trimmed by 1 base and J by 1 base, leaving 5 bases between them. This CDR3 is CASSLGSSYNEQFF. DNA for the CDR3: TGTGCCAGCAGCTTAGGGAGTTCCTACAATGAGCAGTTCTTC.

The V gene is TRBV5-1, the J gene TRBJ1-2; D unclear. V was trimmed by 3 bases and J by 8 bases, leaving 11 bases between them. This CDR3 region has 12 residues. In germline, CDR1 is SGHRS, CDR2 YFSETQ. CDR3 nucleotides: TGCGCCAGCAGCTCGGAGATTTGGGGCTACACCTTC. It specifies CASSSEIWGYTF. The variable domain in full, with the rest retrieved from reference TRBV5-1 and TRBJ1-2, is KAGVTQTPRYLIKTRGQQVTLSCSPISGHRSVSWYQQTPGQGLQFLFEYFSETQRNKGNFPGRFSGRQFSNSRSEMNVSTLELGDSALYLCASSSEIWGYTFGSGTRLTVV.

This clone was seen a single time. In DNA, the CDR3 is TGTGCCAGCAGTCCAGTGGGACTAGGCTCCTACGAGCAGTACTTC. Amino acids: CASSPVGLGSYEQYF. The gene calls are TRBV6-1 and TRBJ2-7, with 8 bases aligning to TRBD2. V shed 5 bases and J 0 bases; nucleotides not matched to a gene: 6. Germline CDR1 is MNHNS and CDR2 is SASEGT. This CDR3 contains 15 residues.

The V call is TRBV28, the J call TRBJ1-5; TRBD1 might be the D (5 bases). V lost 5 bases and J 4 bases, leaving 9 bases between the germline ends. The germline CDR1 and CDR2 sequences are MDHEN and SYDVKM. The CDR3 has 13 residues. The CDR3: CASSRQSNQPQHF. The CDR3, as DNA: TGTGCCAGCAGTAGACAGTCGAATCAGCCCCAGCATTTT.

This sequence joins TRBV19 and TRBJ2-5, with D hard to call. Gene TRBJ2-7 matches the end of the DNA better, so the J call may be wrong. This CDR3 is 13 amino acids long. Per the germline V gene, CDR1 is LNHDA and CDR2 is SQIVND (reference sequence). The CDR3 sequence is CASSAQSYYEQYF. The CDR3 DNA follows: TGTGCCAGTAGTGCCCAAAGTTACTACGAGCAGTACTTC.

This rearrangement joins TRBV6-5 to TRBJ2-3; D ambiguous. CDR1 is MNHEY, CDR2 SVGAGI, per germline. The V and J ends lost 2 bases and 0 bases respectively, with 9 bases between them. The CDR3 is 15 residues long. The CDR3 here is CASSYTGASTDTQYF. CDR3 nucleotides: TGTGCCAGCAGTTACACCGGAGCTAGCACAGATACGCAGTATTTT.